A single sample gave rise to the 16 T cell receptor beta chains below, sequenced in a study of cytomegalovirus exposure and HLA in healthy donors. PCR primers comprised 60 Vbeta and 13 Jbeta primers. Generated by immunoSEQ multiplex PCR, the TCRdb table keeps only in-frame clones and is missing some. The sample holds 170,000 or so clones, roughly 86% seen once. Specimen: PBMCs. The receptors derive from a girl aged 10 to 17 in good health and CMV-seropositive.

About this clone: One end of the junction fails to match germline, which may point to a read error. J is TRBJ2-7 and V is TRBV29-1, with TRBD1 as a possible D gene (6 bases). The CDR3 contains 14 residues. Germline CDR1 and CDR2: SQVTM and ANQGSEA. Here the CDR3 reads CSVEDSGNSYEQYF. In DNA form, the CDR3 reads TGCAGCGTCGAGGACAGTGGAAACTCCTACGAGCAGTATTTC.

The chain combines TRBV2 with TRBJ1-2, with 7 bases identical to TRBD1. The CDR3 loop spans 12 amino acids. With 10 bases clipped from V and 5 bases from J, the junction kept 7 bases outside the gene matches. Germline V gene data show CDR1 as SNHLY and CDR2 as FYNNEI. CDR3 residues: CATGQEEYGYTF. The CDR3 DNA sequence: TGTGCCACTGGACAGGAGGAATATGGCTACACCTTC.

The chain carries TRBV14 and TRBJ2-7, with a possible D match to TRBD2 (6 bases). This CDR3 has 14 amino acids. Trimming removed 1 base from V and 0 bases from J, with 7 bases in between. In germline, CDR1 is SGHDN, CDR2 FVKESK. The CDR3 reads CASSQVAVSYEQYF. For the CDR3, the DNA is TGTGCCAGCAGCCAAGTAGCGGTCTCCTACGAGCAGTACTTC.

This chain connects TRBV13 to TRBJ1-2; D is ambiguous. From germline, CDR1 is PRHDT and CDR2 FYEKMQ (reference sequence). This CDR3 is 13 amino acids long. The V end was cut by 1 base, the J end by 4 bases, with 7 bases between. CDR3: CASSLDRSYGYTF. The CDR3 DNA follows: TGTGCCAGCAGCTTAGACAGAAGCTATGGCTACACCTTC.

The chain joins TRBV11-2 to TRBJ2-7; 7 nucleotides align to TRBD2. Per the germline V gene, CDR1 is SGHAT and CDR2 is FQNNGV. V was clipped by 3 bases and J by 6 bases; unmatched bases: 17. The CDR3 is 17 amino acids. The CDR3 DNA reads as TGTGCCAGCAGCTTGGGTAGGGGAGGGCCGTCATTCCGCGAGCAGTACTTC. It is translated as CASSLGRGGPSFREQYF.

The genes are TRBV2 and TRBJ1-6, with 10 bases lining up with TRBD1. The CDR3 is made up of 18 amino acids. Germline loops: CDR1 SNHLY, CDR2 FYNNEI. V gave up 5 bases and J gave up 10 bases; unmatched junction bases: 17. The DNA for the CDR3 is TGTGCCAGCAGTTACCGAAAAGGGGGACAGGGGATTGGGTCACCCCTCCACTTT. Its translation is CASSYRKGGQGIGSPLHF.

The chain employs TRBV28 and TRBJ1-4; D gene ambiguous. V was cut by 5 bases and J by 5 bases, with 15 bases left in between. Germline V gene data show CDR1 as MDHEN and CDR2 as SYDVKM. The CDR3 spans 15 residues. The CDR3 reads CASSAKYSSNEKLFF. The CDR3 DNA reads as TGTGCCAGCAGTGCCAAATACTCTTCGAATGAAAAACTGTTTTTT.

This chain's CDR3 is CASSYSPGGGQPQHF. The CDR3 DNA follows: TGTGCCAGCAGTTACTCGCCAGGGGGCGGGCAGCCCCAGCATTTT. This rearrangement joins TRBV6-5 to TRBJ1-5, with 8 bases fitting TRBD1. The CDR3 is 15 residues long. Germline V gene sequence: CDR1 MNHEY, CDR2 SVGAGI. Losses at the gene ends were 0 bases for V and 7 bases for J; bases not matched to a gene: 5.

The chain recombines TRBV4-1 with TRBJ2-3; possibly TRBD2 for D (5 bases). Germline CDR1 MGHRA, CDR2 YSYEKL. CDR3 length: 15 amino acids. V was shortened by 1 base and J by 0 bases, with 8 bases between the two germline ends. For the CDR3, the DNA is TGCGCCAGCAGCCAAGCCCTAGCTAGCACAGATACGCAGTATTTT. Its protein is CASSQALASTDTQYF.

The CDR3 region is CASSPRLASGNTIYF. The CDR3 nucleotides read TGTGCCAGCAGCCCTCGACTTGCGTCTGGAAACACCATATATTTT. The rearrangement joins TRBV6-1 to TRBJ1-3; D is uncertain. The CDR3 is 15 residues long. Germline CDR1 is MNHNS and CDR2 is SASEGT. Deletions cut 6 bases from V and 1 base from J, with 13 bases between.

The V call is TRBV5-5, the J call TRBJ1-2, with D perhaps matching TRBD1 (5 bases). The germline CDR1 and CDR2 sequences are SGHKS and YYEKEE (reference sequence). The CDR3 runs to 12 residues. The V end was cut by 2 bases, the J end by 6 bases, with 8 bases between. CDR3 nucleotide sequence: TGTGCCAGCAGCTTAAAGGGGAATGGCTACACCTTC. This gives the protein CASSLKGNGYTF.

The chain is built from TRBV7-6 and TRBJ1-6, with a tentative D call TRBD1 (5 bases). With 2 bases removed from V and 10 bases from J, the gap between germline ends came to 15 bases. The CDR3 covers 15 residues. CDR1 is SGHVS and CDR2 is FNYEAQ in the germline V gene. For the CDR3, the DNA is TGTGCCAGCAGCTTATGGGGGGGTGGGGGATCACCCCTCCACTTT. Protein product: CASSLWGGGGSPLHF.

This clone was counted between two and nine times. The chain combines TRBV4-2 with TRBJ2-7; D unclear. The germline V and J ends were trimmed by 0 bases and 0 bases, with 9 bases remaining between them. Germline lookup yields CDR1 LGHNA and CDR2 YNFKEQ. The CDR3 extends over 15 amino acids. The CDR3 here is CASSQDADSSYEQYF. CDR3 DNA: TGTGCCAGCAGCCAAGATGCTGATAGCTCCTACGAGCAGTACTTC.

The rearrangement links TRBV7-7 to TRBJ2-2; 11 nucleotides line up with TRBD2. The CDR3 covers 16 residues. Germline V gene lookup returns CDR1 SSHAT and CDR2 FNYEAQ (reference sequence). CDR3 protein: CAPSGGTPTNTGELFF. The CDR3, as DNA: TGTGCTCCTAGCGGGGGGACTCCCACGAACACCGGGGAGCTGTTTTTT.

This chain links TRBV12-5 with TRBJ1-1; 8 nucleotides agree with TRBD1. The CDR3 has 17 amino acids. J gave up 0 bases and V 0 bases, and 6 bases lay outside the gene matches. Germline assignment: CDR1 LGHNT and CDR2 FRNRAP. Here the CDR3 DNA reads TGTGCTAGTGGTTTGGTACTATGGGACAGGATGAACACTGAAGCTTTCTTT. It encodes CASGLVLWDRMNTEAFF. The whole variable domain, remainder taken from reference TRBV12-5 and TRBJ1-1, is DARVTQTPRHKVTEMGQEVTMRCQPILGHNTVFWYRQTMMQGLELLAYFRNRAPLDDSGMPKDRFSAEMPDATLATLKIQPSEPRDSAVYFCASGLVLWDRMNTEAFFGQGTRLTVV.

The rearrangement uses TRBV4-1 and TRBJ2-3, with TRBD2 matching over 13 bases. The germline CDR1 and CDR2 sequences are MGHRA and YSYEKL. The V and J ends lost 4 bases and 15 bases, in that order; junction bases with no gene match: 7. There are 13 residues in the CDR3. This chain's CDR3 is CASSPDPGLAGYF. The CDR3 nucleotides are TGCGCCAGCAGCCCCGACCCGGGACTAGCGGGATATTTT.